These 23 T cell receptor beta chains share one sample of origin, sequenced in a study of blood T cell repertoires in COVID-19. TCRdb's table, derived via immunoSEQ multiplex PCR, lists solely in-frame clones and lacks some. The top ten hold approximately 4.5% of the sample, which has over 130,000 clones, 70% to 80% seen once. The source material was peripheral blood. These receptor sequences come from a woman of 80 years or more with active or convalescent COVID-19.

This sequence joins TRBV15 and TRBJ2-7, with a tentative D call TRBD1 (6 bases). Germline loops: CDR1 LNHNV, CDR2 YYDKDF (reference sequence). The V gene lost 6 bases and the J gene lost 0 bases, with 15 bases spanning the gap. The CDR3 has 15 amino acids. The CDR3 nucleotides are TGTGCCACCAGGTCATCGGCGGACAGCTCCTACGAGCAGTACTTC. Translating gives CATRSSADSSYEQYF.

The CDR3 protein is CASSQLWGPGDEQYF. The CDR3 DNA reads as TGTGCCAGCAGCCAGCTTTGGGGGCCCGGGGACGAGCAGTACTTC. The rearrangement uses TRBV3-1 (or the pseudogene TRBV3-2) and TRBJ2-7; D is possibly TRBD1 (6 bases). V lost 3 bases, J lost 5 bases, and 17 bases lay in between. The CDR3 is 15 amino acids. Germline V lookup: CDR1 LGHDT, CDR2 YNNKEL (reference sequence).

The genes are TRBV30 and TRBJ1-3; the match to TRBD1 covers 8 bases. The V segment lost 5 bases and the J segment 4 bases; nucleotides outside the gene matches: 10. CDR3 length: 15 residues. The germline gives CDR1 GTSNPN, CDR2 SVGIG (reference sequence). The CDR3, as DNA: TGTGCCTGGGGGATCTACAGGGGGTCCGGAAACACCATATATTTT. Translating it yields CAWGIYRGSGNTIYF.

The chain links TRBV6-5 to TRBJ1-4, with TRBD1 matching over 7 bases. The germline CDR1 and CDR2 sequences are MNHEY and SVGAGI. With 7 bases clipped from V and 11 bases from J, the junction kept 16 bases outside the gene matches. The CDR3 is made up of 15 amino acids. In nucleotides, the CDR3 is TGTGCCAGCAATTCAAGGGGGCCGCGGGTAGGGAAACTGTTTTTT. As protein: CASNSRGPRVGKLFF.

The DNA for the CDR3 is TGCAGTGCTAGCGCGCTAAACGAGCAGTACTTC. Protein: CSASALNEQYF. The chain is built from TRBV20-1 and TRBJ2-7; D is unresolved. Per the germline V gene, CDR1 is DFQATT and CDR2 is SNEGSKA (reference sequence). There are 11 residues in the CDR3. Trimming removed 3 bases from V and 5 bases from J, with 8 bases in between.

The chain employs TRBV10-3 and TRBJ1-1, with TRBD1 matching 7 bases. This CDR3 has 13 amino acids. Germline values: CDR1 ENHRY, CDR2 SYGVKD. Trimming cost V 10 bases and J 5 bases; bases outside gene matches: 10. The DNA for the CDR3 is TGTGCCACACACAGGGGTCCGGAGACTGAAGCTTTCTTT. Translated: CATHRGPETEAFF.

The chain uses TRBV30 and TRBJ2-7; 9 bases agree with TRBD1. V was pared by 4 bases and J by 4 bases, with 14 bases of the junction left unmatched. Per the germline V gene, CDR1 is GTSNPN and CDR2 is SVGIG (reference sequence). This CDR3 contains 16 residues. The CDR3 sequence is CAWTAVGDRVGYEQYF. Here the CDR3 DNA reads TGTGCCTGGACAGCAGTTGGGGACAGGGTGGGATACGAGCAGTACTTC.

The rearrangement links TRBV5-1 to TRBJ2-2, with D possibly matching TRBD1 (6 bases). The germline gives CDR1 SGHRS, CDR2 YFSETQ. This CDR3 contains 15 residues. With 2 bases removed from V and 3 bases from J, the gap between germline ends came to 11 bases. The CDR3 DNA follows: TGCGCCAGCAGCTTCAGGGGACGTGACACCGGGGAGCTGTTTTTT. Translation: CASSFRGRDTGELFF.

The gene calls are TRBV19 and TRBJ1-1; possibly TRBD1 for D (6 bases). The CDR3 extends over 17 amino acids. Germline CDR1 is LNHDA and CDR2 is SQIVND (reference sequence). V lost 5 bases to trimming and J lost 3 bases, with 22 bases between them. The CDR3, as DNA: TGTGCCAGTAGTTCCGAAGCCGGGGGGCGCCGAGACACTGAAGCTTTCTTT. Protein product: CASSSEAGGRRDTEAFF.

The DNA for the CDR3 is TGTGCCAGCAGGTCAACAGGGCGCGTCACCGGGGAGCTGTTTTTT. This codes for CASRSTGRVTGELFF. The chain is built from TRBV7-2 and TRBJ2-2; a weak D match, TRBD1 (6 bases). The CDR3 length is 15 residues. V was cut by 6 bases and J by 4 bases, with 15 bases left in between. The germline V gene encodes CDR1 SGHTA and CDR2 FQGNSA.

The chain combines TRBV7-2 with TRBJ2-7; unclear D gene. This CDR3 has 13 amino acids. V was shortened by 5 bases and J by 1 base, with 9 bases between the two germline ends. Germline V gives CDR1 SGHTA, CDR2 FQGNSA. The CDR3 reads CASSRPGSYEQYF. CDR3 DNA sequence: TGTGCCAGCAGCAGACCAGGTTCCTACGAGCAGTACTTC.

The chain has TRBV4-1 and TRBJ1-1; 7 nucleotides match TRBD1. J lost 6 bases, V lost 3 bases, and 10 bases had no gene match. Per germline, CDR1 MGHRA and CDR2 YSYEKL. The CDR3 is 15 residues long. The CDR3 DNA follows: TGCGCCAGCAGCCATAGGGACAGCCGCGGGGCTGAAGCTTTCTTT. It yields the protein CASSHRDSRGAEAFF.

The chain is built from TRBV5-1 and TRBJ1-6, with D tentatively TRBD1 (6 bases). This CDR3 has 13 residues. Trimming stripped 6 bases from V and 5 bases from J, with 9 bases between. The V gene's germline CDR1 is SGHRS and CDR2 YFSETQ. CDR3 in amino acids: CASNQGHNSPLHF. The CDR3 bases are TGCGCCAGCAACCAGGGGCATAATTCACCCCTCCACTTT.

The genes are TRBV4-1 and TRBJ1-2; the D gene is possibly TRBD1 (5 bases). The CDR3 totals 15 residues. CDR1 and CDR2 from the germline V gene are MGHRA and YSYEKL. Between the trimmed V and J ends, which lost 4 bases and 2 bases, there was a span of 14 bases. CDR3 protein: CASSPEWGENYGYTF. The CDR3 region has the DNA TGCGCCAGCAGCCCCGAATGGGGCGAAAACTATGGCTACACCTTC.

This chain links TRBV3-1 (or the pseudogene TRBV3-2) with TRBJ1-3; no reliable D call. The CDR3 spans 14 residues. Germline loops: CDR1 LGHDT, CDR2 YNNKEL (reference sequence). Trimming stripped 4 bases from V and 0 bases from J, with 7 bases between. For the CDR3, the DNA is TGTGCCAGCAGCCCGCTTAGCTCTGGAAACACCATATATTTT. It specifies CASSPLSSGNTIYF.

DNA of the CDR3: TGTGCCAGCAGGGACAGGGGGCTAATCACTGAAGCTTTCTTT. Its translation is CASRDRGLITEAFF. This sequence joins TRBV25-1 and TRBJ1-1; 11 bases map to TRBD1. This CDR3 spans 14 amino acids. Germline V gene data show CDR1 as MGHDK and CDR2 as SYGVNS. The V segment lost 6 bases and the J segment 4 bases; nucleotides outside the gene matches: 4.

The J gene is TRBJ1-2, the V gene TRBV15; TRBD1 aligns across 8 bases. The V segment lost 4 bases and the J segment 6 bases; nucleotides outside the gene matches: 10. The CDR3 sequence is 15 residues long. Germline values: CDR1 LNHNV, CDR2 YYDKDF (reference sequence). This CDR3 is CATSTRTGLIDGYTF. The CDR3 nucleotides read TGTGCCACCAGCACTAGGACAGGGTTAATCGATGGCTACACCTTC.

CDR3 region: CATSDWDRPEQFF. CDR3 in DNA: TGTGCCACCAGTGATTGGGACAGGCCCGAGCAGTTCTTC. The chain combines TRBV24-1 with TRBJ2-1, with 8 bases matching TRBD1. The CDR3 extends over 13 amino acids. The germline CDR1 and CDR2 sequences are KGHDR and SFDVKD. With 2 bases clipped from V and 10 bases from J, the junction kept 3 bases outside the gene matches.

The chain uses TRBV27 and TRBJ2-7; D may be TRBD1 (6 bases). This CDR3 contains 16 residues. Germline CDR1 MNHEY, CDR2 SMNVEV (reference sequence). With 6 bases removed from V and 1 base from J, the gap between germline ends came to 19 bases. Written as DNA, the CDR3 is TGTGCCAGCAGGGACACAGGGCTCGGGGCGTCCTACGAGCAGTACTTC. Translating it yields CASRDTGLGASYEQYF.

The genes are TRBV2 and TRBJ2-6; D gene ambiguous. CDR3 length: 13 amino acids. The germline V gene encodes CDR1 SNHLY and CDR2 FYNNEI. Trimming took 8 bases from V and 4 from J, leaving 9 bases between them. The CDR3 DNA reads TGTGCCAGCCTTTTTTCCGGGGCCAACGTCCTGACTTTC. Translation: CASLFSGANVLTF.

This clone was recorded once. The chain is built from TRBV6-2 or TRBV6-3 and TRBJ2-2; weak D call: TRBD1 (6 bases). V lost 0 bases, J lost 0 bases, and 11 bases lay in between. Germline-derived CDR1 and CDR2 are MNHEY and SVGEGT. The CDR3 is made up of 17 amino acids. As DNA, the CDR3 is TGTGCCAGCAGTTACTCACCCGGGACACCGAACACCGGGGAGCTGTTTTTT. This translates into CASSYSPGTPNTGELFF.

The chain joins TRBV4-1 to TRBJ2-1, with D uncertain. V gave up 1 base and J gave up 0 bases, with 10 bases separating them. From germline, CDR1 is MGHRA and CDR2 YSYEKL. The CDR3 spans 16 residues. CDR3 amino acids: CASSQAPLSSYNEQFF. CDR3 DNA sequence: TGCGCCAGCAGCCAAGCTCCTCTAAGCTCCTACAATGAGCAGTTCTTC.

The J gene is TRBJ1-6, the V gene TRBV10-3; 8 bases align to TRBD1. Germline V gene lookup returns CDR1 ENHRY and CDR2 SYGVKD. CDR3 length: 14 amino acids. The ends lost 10 bases at V and 9 bases at J; junction bases unmatched: 11. CDR3: CATQPGQVFSPLHF. The CDR3 nucleotides read TGTGCCACCCAACCGGGACAGGTATTTTCACCCCTCCACTTT.